A selection of T cell receptor beta chains follows, all from one sample in a study of blood T cell repertoires in COVID-19. This table comes from immunoSEQ multiplex PCR, and its TCRdb copy is limited to in-frame clones, with some not included. The data show under 300,000 clones, approximately 90% seen once. The material sequenced was peripheral blood. These receptor sequences come from a woman between 35 and 50 years old who had recovered from COVID-19. Each CDR3 is given with its conserved first and last residue. Fields, in order: D gene, J gene, V gene, clone size, CDR3 DNA, CDR3 protein. A D gene is named only where the DNA matches it firmly. The size entry is marked missing in some rows and otherwise reads once, few, many or a size class.

TRBD2 | TRBJ2-5 | TRBV4-1 | NA | TGCGCCAGCAGCCCCCCTCGGCGCGGGGGGGAGACCCAGTACTTC | CASSPPRRGGETQYF
TRBD2 | TRBJ2-3 | TRBV29-1 | NA | TGCAGCGTTGTGTTGTTTCTAGCGGGCACAGATACGCAGTATTTT | CSVVLFLAGTDTQYF
NA | TRBJ1-1 | TRBV30 | NA | TGTGCCTGGAGCAGGGGCCCCACTGAAGCTTTCTTT | CAWSRGPTEAFF
NA | TRBJ1-1 | TRBV18 | NA | TGTGCCAGCTCACCAAATAGGAACACTGAAGCTTTCTTT | CASSPNRNTEAFF
NA | TRBJ2-1 | TRBV4-1 | NA | TGCGCCAGCAGCCAAGTGGGCTGGGGGCGGGAGTCGCGCAATGAGCAGTTCTTC | CASSQVGWGRESRNEQFF
NA | TRBJ2-5 | TRBV27 | NA | TGTGCCAGCAGTTCGGGACTGGCAGGGGAGACCCAGTACTTC | CASSSGLAGETQYF
NA | TRBJ2-1 | TRBV24-1 | once | TGTGCCACCAGTGGCCCCGGATCCAGGGGTGAGCAGTTCTTC | CATSGPGSRGEQFF
NA | TRBJ1-3 | TRBV7-2 | NA | TGTGCCAGCAGCTCCAAGGGGGTGGGGACCTCTGGAAACACCATATATTTT | CASSSKGVGTSGNTIYF
NA | TRBJ2-6 | TRBV15 | NA | TGTGCCACCAGCAGAGATTCTAGCATCTCTGGGGCCAACGTCCTGACTTTC | CATSRDSSISGANVLTF
NA | TRBJ1-1 | TRBV21-1 | NA | TGTGCCAGCAGCAAGGGTAGTTTTGGGGAGGTAGCTTTCTTT | CASSKGSFGEVAFF
NA | TRBJ2-5 | TRBV7-9 | NA | TGTGCCAGCAGCTTATTACGGAGTCAGGGGGAGACCCAGTACTTC | CASSLLRSQGETQYF
TRBD2 | TRBJ2-2 | TRBV9 | once | TGTGCCAGCAGCGCCCGGGGGGTTAATCCGAACACCGGGGAGCTGTTTTTT | CASSARGVNPNTGELFF
NA | TRBJ1-2 | TRBV25-1 | NA | TGTGCCAGCAGTGAGCGCTATGGCTACACCTTC | CASSERYGYTF
TRBD1 | TRBJ1-2 | TRBV30 | NA | TGTGCCTGGAGTGGGGACAGTTCGGGCTATGGCTACACCTTC | CAWSGDSSGYGYTF
NA | TRBJ2-1 | TRBV7-8 | NA | TGTGCCAGCAGCCAGGGGCCCGGGGGTGAGCAGTTCTTC | CASSQGPGGEQFF
NA | TRBJ1-1 | TRBV12-3/TRBV12-4 | NA | TGTGCCAGCAGTTTGGAGGGGACTGAAGCTTTCTTT | CASSLEGTEAFF
TRBD1 | TRBJ1-3 | TRBV20-1 | once | TGCAGTGCTAGTGGTCCAGGGGGTTTTGGAAACACCATATATTTT | CSASGPGGFGNTIYF
NA | TRBJ1-1 | TRBV5-1 | many | TGCGCCAGCCACCCCACAGGGATTGTAGAGAACACTGAAGCTTTCTTT | CASHPTGIVENTEAFF
NA | TRBJ1-1 | TRBV18 | NA | TGTGCCAGCTCACGGGGGGGTCCTGAAGCTTTCTTT | CASSRGGPEAFF
NA | TRBJ1-4 | TRBV7-9 | NA | TGTGCCAGCAGCCCCGGAAGCGTGGATAATGAAAAACTGTTTTTT | CASSPGSVDNEKLFF
NA | TRBJ1-6 | TRBV3-1/TRBV3-2 | NA | TGTGCCAGCAGCCTGGCGGGGGGGGATTCACCCCTCCACTTT | CASSLAGGDSPLHF
TRBD1 | TRBJ1-6 | TRBV14 | once | TGTGCCAGCAGCCAAGGACTGACAGGGCCCAGCTCCTATAATTCACCCCTCCACTTT | CASSQGLTGPSSYNSPLHF
TRBD1 | TRBJ1-2 | TRBV18 | NA | TGTGCCAGCTCACCCCAGCGGCAGGGGGCAGGAGGCTATGGCTACACCTTC | CASSPQRQGAGGYGYTF
TRBD1 | TRBJ1-2 | TRBV24-1 | NA | TGTGCCACCAGTGAACCCAACCCGGGACAGGGGGCGGGCTATGGCTACACCTTC | CATSEPNPGQGAGYGYTF
NA | TRBJ1-2 | TRBV4-2 | NA | TGTGCCAGCAGCCAGGGTCCAGGGGGCTACACCTTC | CASSQGPGGYTF
TRBD1 | TRBJ1-4 | TRBV5-1 | once | TGCGCCAGCAGCACGGCCCCGGTGGCAGGGGGATTTCGGCTGGGTAATGAAAAACTGTTTTTT | CASSTAPVAGGFRLGNEKLFF
NA | TRBJ1-6 | TRBV19 | once | TGTGCCAGTACCCCGGCGGAGGACCGAAATAATTCACCCCTCCACTTT | CASTPAEDRNNSPLHF
NA | TRBJ1-2 | TRBV5-1 | NA | TGCGCCAGCAGCTTGGGGCCTCCCGGCGGGGGGGGCTACACCTTC | CASSLGPPGGGGYTF
TRBD1 | TRBJ2-2 | TRBV10-3 | NA | TGTGCCATCAGTGAGGTTGGGACAGGAAACACCGGGGAGCTGTTTTTT | CAISEVGTGNTGELFF
NA | TRBJ2-6 | TRBV7-9 | NA | TGTGCCAGCAGCCCCAGCGCTCGGGCCAACGTCCTGACTTTC | CASSPSARANVLTF
NA | TRBJ2-7 | TRBV27 | NA | TGTGCCAGCAGTTTATTTCTGGGCAGAGCCTACGAGCAGTACTTC | CASSLFLGRAYEQYF
NA | TRBJ2-7 | TRBV27 | NA | TGTGCCAGCAGGGGGCCCTACGAGCAGTACTTC | CASRGPYEQYF
NA | TRBJ1-5 | TRBV30 | NA | TGTGCCTGGAGTGTAGGGGCAGCGAACCAGCATTTT | CAWSVGAANQHF
NA | TRBJ2-1 | TRBV27 | NA | TGTGCCAGCAGTTTATGGAGGGAGAGCAATGAGCAGTTCTTC | CASSLWRESNEQFF
TRBD2 | TRBJ2-1 | TRBV6-2/TRBV6-3 | NA | TGTGCCAGCAGTTACTACCCCGGGGGGGGCGGGAGCCCCTACAATGAGCAGTTCTTC | CASSYYPGGGGSPYNEQFF
TRBD1 | TRBJ1-1 | TRBV18 | NA | TGTGCCAGCTCACCCACTACCGGGACAGGGTGGACTGAAGCTTTCTTT | CASSPTTGTGWTEAFF
NA | TRBJ2-2 | TRBV4-2 | NA | TGTGCCAGCAGCCAAGAGGGGAGGACCGGGGAGCTGTTTTTT | CASSQEGRTGELFF
TRBD2 | TRBJ2-7 | TRBV7-2 | NA | TGTGCCAGCAGTCATGGAAGCGGGAGGGCCTACGAGCAGTACTTC | CASSHGSGRAYEQYF
NA | TRBJ1-2 | TRBV24-1 | NA | TGTGCCACCAGTGACCCGAGCAGGGGTGATGGCTACACCTTC | CATSDPSRGDGYTF
TRBD1 | TRBJ2-7 | TRBV4-2 | NA | TGTGCCAGCAGCCAACAAACGACAGGGGGCTACGAGCAGTACTTC | CASSQQTTGGYEQYF
TRBD2 | TRBJ2-2 | TRBV7-9 | NA | TGTGCCAGCAGCCTCCGGACTAGCGGGCTGATGAACACCGGGGAGCTGTTTTTT | CASSLRTSGLMNTGELFF